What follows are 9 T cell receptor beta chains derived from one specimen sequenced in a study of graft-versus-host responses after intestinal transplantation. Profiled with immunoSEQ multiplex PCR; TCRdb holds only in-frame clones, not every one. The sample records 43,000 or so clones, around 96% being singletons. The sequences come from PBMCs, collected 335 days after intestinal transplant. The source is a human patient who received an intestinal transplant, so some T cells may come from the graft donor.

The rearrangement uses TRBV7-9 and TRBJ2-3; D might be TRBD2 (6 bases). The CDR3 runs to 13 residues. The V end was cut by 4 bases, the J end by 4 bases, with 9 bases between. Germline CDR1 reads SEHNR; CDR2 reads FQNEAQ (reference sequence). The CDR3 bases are TGTGCCAGCAGCTCGGGAGCGCCAGATACGCAGTATTTT. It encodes CASSSGAPDTQYF.

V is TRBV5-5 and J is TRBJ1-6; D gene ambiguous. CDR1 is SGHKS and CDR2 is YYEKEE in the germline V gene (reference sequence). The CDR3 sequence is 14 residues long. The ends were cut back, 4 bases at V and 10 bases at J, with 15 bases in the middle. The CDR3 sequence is CASSTRTDWSPLHF. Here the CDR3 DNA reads TGTGCCAGCAGCACCCGGACGGATTGGTCACCCCTCCACTTT.

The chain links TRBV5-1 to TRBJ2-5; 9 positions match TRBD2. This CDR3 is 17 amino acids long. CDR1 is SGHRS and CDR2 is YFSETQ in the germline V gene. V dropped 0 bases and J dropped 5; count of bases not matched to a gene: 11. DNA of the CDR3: TGCGCCAGCAGCTTGGGGGCTAGCGGGAACTTGGAGGAGACCCAGTACTTC. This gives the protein CASSLGASGNLEETQYF.

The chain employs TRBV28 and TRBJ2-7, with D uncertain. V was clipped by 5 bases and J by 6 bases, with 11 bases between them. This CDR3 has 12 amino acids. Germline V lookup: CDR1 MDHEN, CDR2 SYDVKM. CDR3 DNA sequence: TGTGCCAGCAGTCCCGGTTGGTCCGAGCAGTACTTC. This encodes CASSPGWSEQYF.

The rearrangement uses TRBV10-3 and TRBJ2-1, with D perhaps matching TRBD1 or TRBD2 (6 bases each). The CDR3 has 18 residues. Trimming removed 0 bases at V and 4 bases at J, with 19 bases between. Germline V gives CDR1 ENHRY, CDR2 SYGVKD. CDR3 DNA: TGTGCCATCAGTGAGTCCCTGGCGGGACAAAATAGATACAATGAGCAGTTCTTC. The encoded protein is CAISESLAGQNRYNEQFF.

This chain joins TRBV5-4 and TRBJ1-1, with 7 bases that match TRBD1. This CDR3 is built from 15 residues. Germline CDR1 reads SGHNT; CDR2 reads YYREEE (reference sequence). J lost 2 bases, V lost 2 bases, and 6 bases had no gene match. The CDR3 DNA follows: TGTGCCAGCAGCTTCGCGGGGACAGCAAACACTGAAGCTTTCTTT. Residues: CASSFAGTANTEAFF.

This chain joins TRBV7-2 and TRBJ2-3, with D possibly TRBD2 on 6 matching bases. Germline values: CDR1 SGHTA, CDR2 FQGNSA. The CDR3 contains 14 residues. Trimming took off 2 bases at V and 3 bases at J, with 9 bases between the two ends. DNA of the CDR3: TGTGCCAGCAGCTTATTTGCGGGGACAGATACGCAGTATTTT. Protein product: CASSLFAGTDTQYF.

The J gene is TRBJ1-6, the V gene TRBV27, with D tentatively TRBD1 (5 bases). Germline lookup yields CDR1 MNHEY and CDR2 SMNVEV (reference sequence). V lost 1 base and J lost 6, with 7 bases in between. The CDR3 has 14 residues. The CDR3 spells CASSLWGSNSPLHF. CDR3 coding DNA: TGTGCCAGCAGTTTATGGGGGAGTAATTCACCCCTCCACTTT.

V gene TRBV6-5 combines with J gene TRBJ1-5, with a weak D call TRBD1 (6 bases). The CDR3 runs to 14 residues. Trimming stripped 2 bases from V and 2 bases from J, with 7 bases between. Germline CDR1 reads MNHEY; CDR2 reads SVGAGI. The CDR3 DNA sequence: TGTGCCAGCAGTTACCGGACAGGCAATCAGCCCCAGCATTTT. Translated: CASSYRTGNQPQHF.